The sample holds one count of the clone carrying this T cell receptor beta chain. Its matching antigen is unknown. The entry originates in a study of T cell responses to AZD1222 COVID-19 vaccine. About the research overall: The study pooled second doses at about 4 or about 12 weeks. Overall study findings and caveats: Most donors were white British and more were female, and clonal diversity was possibly underestimated. The number of AZD1222 recipients seropositive at baseline was only five or six.

J gave up 11 bases and V 2 bases, and 6 bases lay outside the gene matches. The CDR3 length is 15 residues. Germline V gives CDR1 SEHNR, CDR2 FQNEAQ (reference sequence). Data came from immunoSEQ multiplex PCR; TCRdb stores just in-frame clones and leaves some out. The sample shows over 65,000 clones, around 89% of them seen only once. The rearrangement joins TRBV7-9 to TRBJ2-1; 13 bases map to TRBD2. The receptor was isolated from an adult in good health. The sample was peripheral blood, taken on day 0 of AZD1222 vaccination. This chain's CDR3 is CASSLTSGGAPKQFF. The DNA of the CDR3 is TGTGCCAGCAGCTTAACTAGCGGGGGGGCTCCAAAGCAGTTCTTC.